This TCR beta chain was identified in a study of shared clonotypes between healthy human individuals. Study as a whole: The donor pool was made up of two women and three men aged 18 to 49. Per donor, three plates held CD4 naive cells, three held CD4 memory, two held CD8 naive and one held CD8 memory.

Approximately 210 ng DNA, tens of thousands of T cell genomes, went into each sorted-subset replicate PCR. The table came from immunoSEQ multiplex PCR; TCRdb's copy has only in-frame clones and leaves some out. The sample lists roughly 2 million clones, 85% to 95% occurring once. The CDR3 totals 14 residues. The junction had 6 bases not matched to a gene; V was cut back by 6 bases and J by 8 bases. CDR1 MNHEY and CDR2 SVGAGI come from the germline V gene. The study separated CD4+ cells into CD45RA+ naive and CD45RA-negative memory subsets. The receptor's source is a man between 18 and 35 years old in good health. Material: naive CD4+ T cells sorted from blood. Subset described: CD45RA+ positively selected. The rearrangement uses TRBV6-5 and TRBJ1-6; 8 bases match TRBD1. In nucleotides, the CDR3 is TGTGCCAGCAGGCGGACAGGGAGTGATTCACCCCTCCACTTT. Translated, it gives CASRRTGSDSPLHF.